These 21 T cell receptor beta chains were all obtained from the same sample, sequenced in a study of radiotherapy plus CTLA-4 blockade in lung cancer. Sequencing was performed with immunoSEQ multiplex PCR; in TCRdb, only in-frame clones are kept and a portion is missing. The profile covers 84,000 or so clones, with about four fifths appearing a single time and more than 12% taken by the ten largest. The sample in question was peripheral blood, obtained from a patient treated with radiotherapy plus ipilimumab. The origin of the receptors is a human donor with non-small cell lung cancer that progressed on radiotherapy plus ipilimumab.

Points on this clone: This sample also contains other DNA sequences that code for the same CDR3. CDR3 nucleotide sequence: TGTGCCAGCAGTGAGAGACTAGCGGGCTTTGCAGATACGCAGTATTTT. Residues: CASSERLAGFADTQYF. The rearrangement links TRBV6-1 to TRBJ2-3; 10 nucleotides align to TRBD2. The V segment lost 3 bases and the J segment 4 bases; nucleotides outside the gene matches: 7. The CDR3 contains 16 residues. Germline CDR1 and CDR2: MNHNS and SASEGT.

This clone was observed a handful of times. This chain joins TRBV10-3 and TRBJ2-7; 9 bases map to TRBD1. The CDR3 covers 14 residues. Germline trimming cut 2 bases from V and 4 bases from J; bases unmatched to any gene: 3. Germline V gives CDR1 ENHRY, CDR2 SYGVKD. The CDR3 reads CAISEAGQGYEQYF. The CDR3 DNA reads TGTGCCATCAGTGAGGCGGGACAGGGTTACGAGCAGTACTTC.

The table lists this clone with a few counts. The chain recombines TRBV7-9 with TRBJ1-2; D remains unclear. V lost 7 bases and J lost 4, with 10 bases in between. Germline V gene lookup returns CDR1 SEHNR and CDR2 FQNEAQ (reference sequence). The CDR3 runs to 12 residues. The CDR3 protein is CASTNWGYGYTF. The CDR3 DNA follows: TGTGCCAGCACCAATTGGGGCTATGGCTACACCTTC.

The V gene is TRBV9, the J gene TRBJ2-3; D may match TRBD1 or TRBD2 (5 bases each). CDR1 SGDLS and CDR2 YYNGEE come from the germline V gene. This CDR3 is 16 amino acids long. V dropped 3 bases and J dropped 3 bases, with 17 bases sitting between them. The CDR3 reads CASSDPRGLRTDTQYF. CDR3 coding DNA: TGTGCCAGCAGCGACCCCCGGGGCCTGAGGACAGATACGCAGTATTTT.

The chain couples TRBV7-2 to TRBJ2-2; the D gene is possibly TRBD2 (7 bases). The CDR3 spans 15 residues. V dropped 3 bases and J dropped 5 bases, with 13 bases sitting between them. The germline gives CDR1 SGHTA, CDR2 FQGNSA. The chain's CDR3 is CASSFLGGGTGELFF. In nucleotides, the CDR3 is TGTGCCAGCAGCTTCCTGGGAGGGGGGACCGGGGAGCTGTTTTTT.

The chain links TRBV28 to TRBJ2-3, with D unclear. The CDR3 loop spans 15 amino acids. Germline assignment: CDR1 MDHEN and CDR2 SYDVKM. Trimming removed 2 bases at V and 6 bases at J, with 15 bases between. The CDR3 region is CASSLNPFLGDTQYF. The CDR3 bases are TGTGCCAGCAGTTTAAACCCCTTCTTAGGGGATACGCAGTATTTT.

CDR3 region: CAWSVQGWGRQGAGQPQHF. Here the CDR3 DNA reads TGTGCCTGGAGTGTACAAGGGTGGGGCCGACAGGGGGCTGGCCAGCCCCAGCATTTT. The chain has TRBV30 and TRBJ1-5; the match to TRBD1 covers 10 bases. The CDR3 is 19 amino acids. Germline CDR1 reads GTSNPN; CDR2 reads SVGIG (reference sequence). Losses at the gene ends were 0 bases for V and 7 bases for J; bases not matched to a gene: 18. The full variable domain, its missing parts supplied by reference TRBV30 and TRBJ1-5, is SQTIHQWPATLVQPVGSPLSLECTVEGTSNPNLYWYRQAAGRGLQLLFYSVGIGQISSEVPQNLSASRPQDRQFILSSKKLLLSDSGFYLCAWSVQGWGRQGAGQPQHFGDGTRLSIL.

This chain joins TRBV11-3 and TRBJ2-1; D perhaps matches TRBD2 (6 bases). The germline V gene has CDR1 SGHNT and CDR2 YENEEA. The germline V and J ends were trimmed by 2 bases and 0 bases, with 11 bases remaining between them. CDR3 size: 16 residues. The DNA for the CDR3 is TGTGCCAGCAGCTTATTGAGTAGCGGCTCCTACAATGAGCAGTTCTTC. As protein: CASSLLSSGSYNEQFF.

V is TRBV6-5 and J is TRBJ1-2; TRBD1 matches at 8 bases. Germline V lookup: CDR1 MNHEY, CDR2 SVGAGI. Losses at the gene ends were 2 bases for V and 7 bases for J; bases not matched to a gene: 9. The CDR3 spans 15 residues. CDR3 protein: CASSYHIDRGGGYTF. The DNA for the CDR3 is TGTGCCAGCAGTTACCATATCGACAGGGGAGGTGGCTACACCTTC.

This clone was seen a handful of times. The J gene is TRBJ2-7, the V gene TRBV11-3; 9 bases are a match to TRBD1. The CDR3 is 14 amino acids. The germline CDR1 and CDR2 sequences are SGHNT and YENEEA. V was pared by 3 bases and J by 6 bases, with 6 bases of the junction left unmatched. This CDR3 reads CASSFRDREGEQYF. The CDR3 region has the DNA TGTGCCAGCAGCTTTCGGGACAGGGAAGGCGAGCAGTACTTC. Using reference TRBV11-3 and TRBJ2-7 for the parts outside the CDR3, the full variable domain is EAGVVQSPRYKIIEKKQPVAFWCNPISGHNTLYWYLQNLGQGPELLIRYENEEAVDDSQLPKDRFSAERLKGVDSTLKIQPAELGDSAVYLCASSFRDREGEQYFGPGTRLTVT.

The chain combines TRBV19 with TRBJ2-7; D may be TRBD1 (5 bases). The V end lost 6 bases, the J end lost 3 bases, and 12 bases lay between the germline ends. Germline CDR1 is LNHDA and CDR2 is SQIVND (reference sequence). This CDR3 is built from 13 residues. CDR3 loop: CASSATVLYEQYF. CDR3 coding DNA: TGTGCCAGTAGCGCGACAGTTCTCTACGAGCAGTACTTC.

This clone was recorded only once. The CDR3 bases are TGTGCCAGCAGTGACCTACACAGGGCTCCCTATGGCTACACCTTC. This codes for CASSDLHRAPYGYTF. The chain links TRBV6-1 to TRBJ1-2; a possible D gene is TRBD1 (6 bases). The V and J ends lost 3 bases and 4 bases respectively, with 15 bases between them. Germline V gene data show CDR1 as MNHNS and CDR2 as SASEGT. The CDR3 covers 15 residues.

The chain couples TRBV28 to TRBJ1-6; 9 nucleotides agree with TRBD1. Germline CDR1 MDHEN, CDR2 SYDVKM. CDR3 size: 15 residues. V trimming: 4 bases; J trimming: 9 bases; junction bases outside the gene matches: 7. This CDR3 is CASSSPGQGISPLHF. The CDR3 region has the DNA TGTGCCAGCAGTTCACCGGGACAGGGTATTTCACCCCTCCACTTT.

This rearrangement joins TRBV2 to TRBJ1-1; 9 nucleotides agree with TRBD1. Germline assignment: CDR1 SNHLY and CDR2 FYNNEI. The V segment lost 4 bases and the J segment 5 bases; nucleotides outside the gene matches: 11. The CDR3 runs to 16 residues. DNA for the CDR3: TGTGCCAGCAGTGGCCGGGGACAGGGTGTATGGACTGAAGCTTTCTTT. Protein: CASSGRGQGVWTEAFF.

This clone has more than one count but fewer than ten. The chain recombines TRBV7-2 with TRBJ2-7; the match to TRBD1 covers 12 bases. This CDR3 contains 18 residues. V lost 1 base to trimming and J lost 2 bases; unmatched junction nucleotides: 9. Looked up from germline, CDR1 is SGHTA and CDR2 is FQGNSA. The CDR3 DNA reads as TGTGCCAGCAGCTTAGTCGCGGGACAGGGGGCTTACGCCTACGAGCAGTACTTC. As protein: CASSLVAGQGAYAYEQYF.

V is TRBV18 and J is TRBJ2-1; D may be TRBD2 (6 bases). Germline V gene sequence: CDR1 KGHSH, CDR2 LQKENI. There are 14 residues in the CDR3. V lost 4 bases to trimming and J lost 10 bases, with 17 bases between them. The CDR3 DNA reads as TGTGCCAGCTCACGGGGCCCGGGAGAGAGCGAGCAGTTCTTC. It translates to CASSRGPGESEQFF.

Of note for this clone: Within the sample, other DNA sequences also encode this same CDR3. The chain has TRBV18 and TRBJ1-2; D is unclear. CDR3 length equals 14 residues. The V end lost 4 bases, the J end lost 0 bases, and 9 bases lay between the germline ends. Germline loops: CDR1 KGHSH, CDR2 LQKENI. The CDR3 protein is CASSQGTTNYGYTF. The DNA for the CDR3 is TGTGCCAGCTCACAGGGCACTACTAACTATGGCTACACCTTC. The whole variable domain, filled in from reference TRBV18 and TRBJ1-2, reads NAGVMQNPRHLVRRRGQEARLRCSPMKGHSHVYWYRQLPEEGLKFMVYLQKENIIDESGMPKERFSAEFPKEGPSILRIQQVVRGDSAAYFCASSQGTTNYGYTFGSGTRLTVV.

The chain couples TRBV7-2 to TRBJ2-3, with 11 positions matching TRBD2. The CDR3 spans 15 residues. With V trimmed by 6 bases and J by 6 bases, 8 bases remained unmatched. Germline V gene data show CDR1 as SGHTA and CDR2 as FQGNSA. The CDR3 nucleotides read TGTGCCAGCAGTTATAGCGGGAGGGCCCAGGATACGCAGTATTTT. Its protein product is CASSYSGRAQDTQYF.

The chain employs TRBV7-2 and TRBJ2-7; the D gene is possibly TRBD1 (6 bases). Looked up from germline, CDR1 is SGHTA and CDR2 is FQGNSA. V was pared by 0 bases and J by 3 bases, with 12 bases between. The CDR3 is 15 residues long. The CDR3 here is CASSLASGTSYEQYF. CDR3 in DNA: TGTGCCAGCAGCTTAGCATCCGGGACAAGCTACGAGCAGTACTTC.

CDR3 sequence reads: CASSAGQGSYEQYF. The DNA for the CDR3 is TGTGCCAGCAGCGCAGGACAGGGGTCCTACGAGCAGTACTTC. The rearrangement joins TRBV5-4 to TRBJ2-5, with 9 bases identical to TRBD1. The J call is in doubt because the DNA end fits TRBJ2-7 better. Per germline, CDR1 SGHNT and CDR2 YYREEE (reference sequence). The CDR3 is 14 amino acids.

This clone came up a few times. This chain connects TRBV27 to TRBJ2-2, with TRBD2 as a possible D gene (5 bases). V gave up 6 bases and J gave up 6 bases, with 17 bases separating them. The germline V gene has CDR1 MNHEY and CDR2 SMNVEV (reference sequence). CDR3 size: 15 residues. The CDR3 nucleotides read TGTGCCAGCAGGGGAGCGACGAGCTCGGCCGGGGAGCTGTTTTTT. Protein product: CASRGATSSAGELFF.